This is a list of T cell receptor beta chains from one sample in a study of technical replicates of blood from four donors. Sequencing used immunoSEQ multiplex PCR; TCRdb keeps in-frame clones, though not all of them. The data show more than 65,000 clones, just under 95% seen once. The sample taken for sequencing was T cells isolated from PBMCs. The source is a human donor in good health. Both conserved end residues are part of each CDR3. The order of the fields is V gene, D gene, J gene, clone size, CDR3 protein, CDR3 DNA. The D gene is left open where the match is weak. Only part of the rows carry a size: once, few, many, or a class if the clone is expanded.

>TRBV10-3|TRBD2|TRBJ2-7|NA
CAISSLAGEYEQYF
TGTGCCATCAGCTCCCTCGCGGGAGAATACGAGCAGTACTTC
>TRBV9|TRBD1|TRBJ1-5|NA
CASSGTGSNQPQHF
TGTGCCAGCAGCGGGACAGGGAGCAATCAGCCCCAGCATTTT
>TRBV10-3|TRBD2|TRBJ2-7|NA
CAISNQTSGQREQYF
TGTGCCATCAGTAATCAGACTAGCGGGCAACGGGAGCAGTACTTC
>TRBV4-2|TRBD1|TRBJ2-3|NA
CASSQVVADRGGEDTQYF
TGTGCCAGCAGCCAAGTTGTGGCCGACAGGGGCGGCGAAGATACGCAGTATTTT
>TRBV4-1|TRBD1|TRBJ1-2|NA
CASSQETPGGEVKHTF
TGCGCCAGCAGCCAAGAAACGCCAGGGGGCGAAGTCAAGCACACCTTC
>TRBV27|NA|TRBJ2-5|NA
CASRPDIGETQYF
TGTGCCAGCAGACCTGACATCGGAGAGACCCAGTACTTC
>TRBV6-6|NA|TRBJ1-1|NA
CASSGTDRNTEAFF
TGTGCCAGCAGTGGTACCGACAGGAACACTGAAGCTTTCTTT
>TRBV4-2|TRBD2|TRBJ2-5|NA
CASSQDGAGVRETQYF
TGTGCCAGCAGCCAAGATGGAGCGGGAGTACGGGAGACCCAGTACTTC
>TRBV27|TRBD1|TRBJ2-4|NA
CASALDRGVVHIQYF
TGTGCCAGCGCCCTAGACAGGGGTGTTGTGCACATTCAGTACTTC
>TRBV25-1|NA|TRBJ1-1|NA
CASSLTGEAFF
TGTGCCAGCAGCTTGACAGGCGAAGCTTTCTTT
>TRBV2|TRBD2|TRBJ2-1|NA
CASMNSGSRNEQFF
TGTGCCAGCATGAATAGCGGGAGTCGCAATGAGCAGTTCTTC
>TRBV29-1|NA|TRBJ1-1|NA
CSVDRGMNTEAFF
TGCAGCGTTGACAGGGGAATGAACACTGAAGCTTTCTTT
>TRBV28|TRBD2|TRBJ2-7|NA
CASSLFAGGIHEQYF
TGTGCCAGCAGCCTCTTCGCGGGAGGGATCCACGAGCAGTACTTC
>TRBV7-9|TRBD2|TRBJ2-7|NA
CASSMWAGVKNEQYF
TGTGCCAGCAGCATGTGGGCGGGAGTAAAGAACGAGCAGTACTTC
>TRBV27|NA|TRBJ1-1|NA
CASRSGFRNTEAFF
TGTGCCAGCAGGTCAGGGTTTCGGAACACTGAAGCTTTCTTT
>TRBV6-5|NA|TRBJ1-2|NA
CASSYSFQSGYGYTF
TGTGCCAGCAGTTACTCCTTTCAGAGCGGGTATGGCTACACCTTC
>TRBV2|NA|TRBJ1-5|NA
CASSESQVPQHF
TGTGCCAGCAGTGAAAGTCAGGTACCCCAGCATTTT
>TRBV7-2|NA|TRBJ2-1|NA
CASSRRTATSYNEQFF
TGTGCCAGCAGCCGGCGGACAGCCACCTCCTACAATGAGCAGTTCTTC
>TRBV11-3|NA|TRBJ1-1|few
CASSRQENTEAFF
TGTGCCAGCAGCCGACAGGAGAACACTGAAGCTTTCTTT
>TRBV11-2|TRBD1|TRBJ2-7|NA
CASSSGWGTGGREQYF
TGTGCCAGCAGCTCCGGATGGGGGACAGGGGGCCGCGAGCAGTACTTC
>TRBV4-1|NA|TRBJ1-1|NA
CASSTLASGTEAFF
TGCGCCAGCAGCACCCTGGCGTCGGGCACTGAAGCTTTCTTT
>TRBV30|NA|TRBJ2-5|NA
CALTGRQETQYF
TGTGCCTTGACAGGACGGCAAGAGACCCAGTACTTC
>TRBV19|NA|TRBJ1-2|NA
CASSMWGLLTYGYTF
TGTGCCAGTAGTATGTGGGGGCTACTAACCTATGGCTACACCTTC
>TRBV7-9|NA|TRBJ2-2|NA
CASSLGESTGELFF
TGTGCCAGCAGCTTAGGGGAGAGCACCGGGGAGCTGTTTTTT
>TRBV7-2|NA|TRBJ2-1|NA
CASSLVGGAGNEQFF
TGTGCCAGCAGCTTAGTTGGGGGGGCTGGGAATGAGCAGTTCTTC
>TRBV2|TRBD1|TRBJ2-7|NA
CASSADRLRSYEQYF
TGTGCCAGCAGCGCGGACAGGCTTCGTTCCTACGAGCAGTACTTC
>TRBV6-1|TRBD2|TRBJ2-3|NA
CASSEIPGLLTDTQYF
TGTGCCAGCAGTGAAATACCGGGACTACTCACAGATACGCAGTATTTT
>TRBV6-5|NA|TRBJ2-5|once
CASTRDRGETQYF
TGTGCCAGCACGCGGGACAGAGGAGAGACCCAGTACTTC
>TRBV11-3|TRBD2|TRBJ2-3|NA
CASSFSGLAGNTQYF
TGTGCCAGCAGCTTTTCCGGGCTAGCGGGGAATACGCAGTATTTT
>TRBV28|NA|TRBJ2-5|NA
CASSFTGASSGNLEETQYF
TGTGCCAGCAGTTTCACAGGGGCTAGTAGCGGGAATTTGGAAGAGACCCAGTACTTC
>TRBV15|TRBD1|TRBJ1-3|NA
CATSTPGTVSGNTIYF
TGTGCCACCAGCACGCCCGGGACAGTCTCTGGAAACACCATATATTTT
>TRBV5-1|NA|TRBJ2-3|NA
CASSYGRTDTQYF
TGCGCCAGCAGCTACGGTCGCACAGATACGCAGTATTTT
>TRBV29-1|NA|TRBJ1-1|few
CSVYYVEAFF
TGCAGCGTGTACTACGTTGAAGCTTTCTTT
>TRBV9|TRBD2|TRBJ2-3|NA
CASSGAGGFYTQYF
TGTGCCAGCAGCGGAGCGGGGGGATTTTATACGCAGTATTTT
>TRBV7-9|NA|TRBJ2-3|NA
CASSLGRSILITDTQYF
TGTGCCAGCAGCTTAGGTCGCAGTATATTGATCACAGATACGCAGTATTTT
>TRBV28|NA|TRBJ2-7|NA
CASSSGRYEQYF
TGTGCCAGCAGTTCAGGCCGTTACGAGCAGTACTTC
>TRBV7-9|NA|TRBJ2-7|NA
CASTKLTEQGIFNEQYF
TGTGCCAGCACAAAGCTAACGGAACAGGGTATTTTCAACGAGCAGTACTTC
>TRBV7-3|NA|TRBJ1-1|few
CASSPGRVNTEAFF
TGTGCCAGCAGCCCGGGGAGGGTGAACACTGAAGCTTTCTTT
>TRBV9|TRBD2|TRBJ2-1|few
CASSVEPGTSGSRFEQFF
TGTGCCAGCAGCGTAGAACCCGGGACTAGCGGGAGTCGGTTTGAGCAGTTCTTC
>TRBV7-2|NA|TRBJ1-4|NA
CASRPTLPEVSGKLFF
TGTGCCAGCAGGCCGACCCTGCCGGAGGTTAGCGGAAAACTGTTTTTT
>TRBV6-5|NA|TRBJ2-7|NA
CASSPGMGYYEQYF
TGTGCCAGCAGCCCCGGGATGGGGTACTACGAGCAGTACTTC
>TRBV6-5|TRBD1|TRBJ2-1|NA
CASTLRTGTYNEQFF
TGTGCCAGCACCCTTAGGACAGGGACCTACAATGAGCAGTTCTTC
>TRBV5-4|NA|TRBJ1-5|NA
CASSLGRGGQPQHF
TGTGCCAGCAGCTTGGGAAGGGGAGGGCAGCCCCAGCATTTT
>TRBV27|TRBD2|TRBJ2-7|NA
CASSFGLAGAYEQYF
TGTGCCAGCAGTTTTGGACTAGCGGGAGCCTACGAGCAGTACTTC
>TRBV19|TRBD1|TRBJ2-7|NA
CASSINRGWTGEQYF
TGTGCCAGTAGTATAAACAGGGGATGGACGGGCGAGCAGTACTTC
>TRBV11-3|NA|TRBJ1-6|NA
CASSLDGWGQGGNSPLHF
TGTGCCAGCAGCTTAGATGGCTGGGGGCAAGGCGGGAATTCACCCCTCCACTTT
>TRBV6-5|TRBD1|TRBJ1-1|NA
CASSLFGTGLVKAFF
TGTGCCAGCAGTCTATTCGGGACAGGGCTCGTTAAAGCTTTCTTT
>TRBV25-1|NA|TRBJ2-2|NA
CASSGSYTGELFF
TGTGCCAGCAGCGGGAGTTACACCGGGGAGCTGTTTTTT
>TRBV19|TRBD2|TRBJ2-7|NA
CASSMSGTSYEQYF
TGTGCCAGTAGTATGTCTGGGACTAGCTACGAGCAGTACTTC
>TRBV4-1|TRBD2|TRBJ2-1|NA
CASSQVRRGERGVSYNEQFF
TGCGCCAGCAGCCAAGTCCGACGGGGGGAACGGGGCGTCTCCTACAATGAGCAGTTCTTC
>TRBV27|NA|TRBJ2-1|NA
CASYSGGAHNEQFF
TGTGCCAGCTACTCGGGGGGCGCGCACAATGAGCAGTTCTTC
>TRBV5-1|TRBD2|TRBJ2-2|NA
CASSSPGLAGQTTGELFF
TGCGCCAGCAGCTCACCGGGACTAGCGGGACAAACCACCGGGGAGCTGTTTTTT
>TRBV4-2|NA|TRBJ2-3|NA
CASSQDRGESTDTQYF
TGTGCCAGCAGCCAAGATCGCGGGGAAAGCACAGATACGCAGTATTTT